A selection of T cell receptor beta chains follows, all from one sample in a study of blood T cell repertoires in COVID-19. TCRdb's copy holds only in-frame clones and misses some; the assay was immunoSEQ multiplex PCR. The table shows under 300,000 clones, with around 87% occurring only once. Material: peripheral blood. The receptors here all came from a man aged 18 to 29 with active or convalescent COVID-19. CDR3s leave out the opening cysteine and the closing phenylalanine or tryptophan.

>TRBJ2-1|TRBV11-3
ASSGSDNEQF
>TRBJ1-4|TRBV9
ASSVTPPGQGGEKLF
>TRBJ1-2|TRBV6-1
ASSEPDSHPLT
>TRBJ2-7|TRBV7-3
ASSPTGSSYEQY
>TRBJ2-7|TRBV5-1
ASSLGQVFSYEQY
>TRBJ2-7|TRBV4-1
ASSQDGGLTVYEQY
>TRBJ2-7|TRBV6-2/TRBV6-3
ASSYPVGTAYEQY
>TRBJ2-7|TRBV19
ASRGGPYEQY
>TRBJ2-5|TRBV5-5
ASSTRTGQRGETQY
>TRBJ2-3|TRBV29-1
SVGSVAGVTDTQY
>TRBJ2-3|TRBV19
ASSTGGGTDTQY
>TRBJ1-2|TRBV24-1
ATSEAGTGIGGYT
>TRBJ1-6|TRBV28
ASSPGQGNSPLH
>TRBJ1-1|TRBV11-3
ASSLERDRVAF
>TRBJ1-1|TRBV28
ATNNGTKNTEAF
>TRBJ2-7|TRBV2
ASQNGVAGNEQY
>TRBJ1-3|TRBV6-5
ASTGGGGNTIY
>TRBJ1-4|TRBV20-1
SAPDREKLF
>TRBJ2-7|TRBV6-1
ASSEAPVAGLSSYEQY
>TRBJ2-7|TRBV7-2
ASSLDRHYEQY
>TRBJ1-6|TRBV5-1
ASSESPTGTDAPLH
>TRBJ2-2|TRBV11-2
ASSFSRDTGELF
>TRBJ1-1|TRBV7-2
ASSLVQNTEAF
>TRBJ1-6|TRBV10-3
AISEKGENSPLH
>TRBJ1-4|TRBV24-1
ATSDPNTGTGVEKLF
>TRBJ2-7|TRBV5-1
ASSLAGGLSEQY
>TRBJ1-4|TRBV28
ASSILTPGYEKLF